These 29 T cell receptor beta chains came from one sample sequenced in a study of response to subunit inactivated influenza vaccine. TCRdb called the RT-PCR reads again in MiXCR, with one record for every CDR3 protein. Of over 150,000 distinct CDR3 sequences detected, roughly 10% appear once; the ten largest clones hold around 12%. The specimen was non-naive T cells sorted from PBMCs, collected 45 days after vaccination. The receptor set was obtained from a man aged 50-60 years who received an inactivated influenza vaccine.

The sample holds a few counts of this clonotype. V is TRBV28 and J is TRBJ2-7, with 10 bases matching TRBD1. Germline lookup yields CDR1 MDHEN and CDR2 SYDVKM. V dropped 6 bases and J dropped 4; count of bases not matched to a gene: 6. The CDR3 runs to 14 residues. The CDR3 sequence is CASSRQGASYEQYF. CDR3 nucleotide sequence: TGTGCCAGCAGCCGACAGGGGGCGTCGTACGAGCAGTACTTC.

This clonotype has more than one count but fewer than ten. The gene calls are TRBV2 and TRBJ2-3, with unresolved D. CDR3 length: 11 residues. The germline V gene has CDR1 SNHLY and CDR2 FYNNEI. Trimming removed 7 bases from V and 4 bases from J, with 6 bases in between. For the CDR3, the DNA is TGTGCCAGCACACGGTCAGATACGCAGTATTTT. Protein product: CASTRSDTQYF.

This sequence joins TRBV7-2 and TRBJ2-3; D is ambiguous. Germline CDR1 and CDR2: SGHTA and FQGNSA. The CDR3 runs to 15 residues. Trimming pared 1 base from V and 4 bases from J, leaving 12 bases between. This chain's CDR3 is CASSLGLYNADTQYF. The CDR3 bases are TGTGCCAGCAGCTTAGGACTTTATAACGCAGATACGCAGTATTTT.

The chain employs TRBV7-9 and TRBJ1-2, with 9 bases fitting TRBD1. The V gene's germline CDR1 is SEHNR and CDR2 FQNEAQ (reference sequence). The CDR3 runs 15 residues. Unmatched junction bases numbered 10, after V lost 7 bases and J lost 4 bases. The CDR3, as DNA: TGTGCCAGCAACCTCGGGACAGGGCGGGTCTATGGCTACACCTTC. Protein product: CASNLGTGRVYGYTF.

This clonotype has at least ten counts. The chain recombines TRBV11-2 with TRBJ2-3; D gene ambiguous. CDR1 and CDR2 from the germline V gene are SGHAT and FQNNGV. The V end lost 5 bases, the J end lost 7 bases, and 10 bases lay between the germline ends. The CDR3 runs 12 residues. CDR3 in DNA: TGTGCCAGCAGCCACGACGAGTATACGCAGTATTTT. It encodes CASSHDEYTQYF.

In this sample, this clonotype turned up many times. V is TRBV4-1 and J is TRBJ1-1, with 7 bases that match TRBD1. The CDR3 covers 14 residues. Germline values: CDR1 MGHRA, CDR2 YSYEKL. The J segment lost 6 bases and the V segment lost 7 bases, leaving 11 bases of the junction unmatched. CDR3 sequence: CASTRTGQDPEAFF. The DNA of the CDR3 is TGCGCCAGCACCCGTACCGGACAGGACCCTGAAGCTTTCTTT.

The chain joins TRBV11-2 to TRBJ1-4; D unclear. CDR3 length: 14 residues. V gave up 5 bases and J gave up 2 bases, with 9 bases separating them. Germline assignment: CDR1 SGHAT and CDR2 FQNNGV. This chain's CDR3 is CASSRRPTNEKLFF. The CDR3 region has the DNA TGTGCCAGCAGCCGACGACCCACTAATGAAAAACTGTTTTTT.

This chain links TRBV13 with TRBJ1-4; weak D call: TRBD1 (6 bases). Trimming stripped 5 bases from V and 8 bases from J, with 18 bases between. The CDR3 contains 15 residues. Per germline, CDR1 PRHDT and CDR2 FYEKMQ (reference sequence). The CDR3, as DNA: TGTGCCAGCAGCCGGGGGGGGGCGGCGGAGGAAAAACTGTTTTTT. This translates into CASSRGGAAEEKLFF.

The DNA of the CDR3 is TGTGCCAGCAGCGCCTTCACTGGCTCGCGGGGTGAGCAGTTCTTC. This encodes CASSAFTGSRGEQFF. This rearrangement joins TRBV7-2 to TRBJ2-1; D is possibly TRBD2 (6 bases). The CDR3 is 15 amino acids. CDR1 and CDR2 (germline): SGHTA, FQGNSA. Trimming stripped 5 bases from V and 9 bases from J, with 20 bases between.

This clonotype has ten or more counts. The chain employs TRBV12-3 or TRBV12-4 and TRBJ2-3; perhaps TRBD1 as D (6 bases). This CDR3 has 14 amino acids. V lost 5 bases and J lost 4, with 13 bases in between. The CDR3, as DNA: TGTGCCAGCAGTACTTGGGGGCAAGCAGATACGCAGTATTTT. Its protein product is CASSTWGQADTQYF.

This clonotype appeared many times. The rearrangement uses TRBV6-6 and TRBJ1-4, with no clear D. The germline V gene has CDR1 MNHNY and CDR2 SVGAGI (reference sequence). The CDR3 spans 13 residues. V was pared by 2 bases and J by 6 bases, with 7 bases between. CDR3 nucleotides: TGTGCCAGCAGTTACCATCGCGATGAAAAACTGTTTTTT. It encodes CASSYHRDEKLFF.

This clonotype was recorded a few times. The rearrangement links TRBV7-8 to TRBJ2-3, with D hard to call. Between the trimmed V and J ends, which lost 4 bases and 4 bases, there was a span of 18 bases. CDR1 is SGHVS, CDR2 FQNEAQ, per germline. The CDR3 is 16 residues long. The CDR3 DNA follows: TGTGCCAGCAGCTCAGTCGGACGCACACTTGCAGATACGCAGTATTTT. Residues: CASSSVGRTLADTQYF.

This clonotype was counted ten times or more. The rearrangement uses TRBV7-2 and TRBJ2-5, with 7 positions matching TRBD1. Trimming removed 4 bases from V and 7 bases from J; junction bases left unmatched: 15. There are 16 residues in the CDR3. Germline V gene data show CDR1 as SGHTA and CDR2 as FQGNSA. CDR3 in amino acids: CASSSQIQGSSGTQYF. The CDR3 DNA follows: TGTGCCAGCAGCTCACAGATACAGGGGTCCTCGGGGACCCAGTACTTC.

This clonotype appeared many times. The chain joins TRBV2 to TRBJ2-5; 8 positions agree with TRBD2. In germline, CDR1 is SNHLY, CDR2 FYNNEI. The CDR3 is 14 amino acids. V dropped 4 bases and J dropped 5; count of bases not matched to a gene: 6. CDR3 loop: CASSGLAGRETQYF. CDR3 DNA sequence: TGTGCCAGCAGTGGTCTAGCGGGCAGGGAGACCCAGTACTTC.

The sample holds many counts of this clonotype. In DNA form, the CDR3 reads TGCGCCAGCAGCTCTGGGGACCCTAGGGAGACCCAGTACTTC. Its translation is CASSSGDPRETQYF. V gene TRBV5-1 combines with J gene TRBJ2-5; D tentatively reads TRBD1 or TRBD2 (5 bases each). V lost 3 bases to trimming and J lost 5 bases, with 14 bases between them. Germline assignment: CDR1 SGHRS and CDR2 YFSETQ. This CDR3 region has 14 residues.

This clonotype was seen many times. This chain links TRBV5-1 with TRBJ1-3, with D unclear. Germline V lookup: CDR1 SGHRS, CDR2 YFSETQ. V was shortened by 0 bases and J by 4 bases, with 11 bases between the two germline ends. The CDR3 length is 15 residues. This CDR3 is CASSLETGRGNTIYF. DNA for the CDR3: TGCGCCAGCAGCTTGGAGACGGGGAGAGGAAACACCATATATTTT.

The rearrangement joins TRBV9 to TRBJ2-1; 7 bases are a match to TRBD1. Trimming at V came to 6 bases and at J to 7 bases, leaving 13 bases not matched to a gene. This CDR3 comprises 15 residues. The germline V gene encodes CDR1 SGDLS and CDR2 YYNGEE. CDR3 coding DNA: TGTGCCAGCACCCAAGTAGGGGGCCAGCGAAATGAGCAGTTCTTC. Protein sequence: CASTQVGGQRNEQFF. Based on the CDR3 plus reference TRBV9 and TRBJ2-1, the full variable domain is DSGVTQTPKHLITATGQRVTLRCSPRSGDLSVYWYQQSLDQGLQFLIQYYNGEERAKGNILERFSAQQFPDLHSELNLSSLELGDSALYFCASTQVGGQRNEQFFGPGTRLTVL.

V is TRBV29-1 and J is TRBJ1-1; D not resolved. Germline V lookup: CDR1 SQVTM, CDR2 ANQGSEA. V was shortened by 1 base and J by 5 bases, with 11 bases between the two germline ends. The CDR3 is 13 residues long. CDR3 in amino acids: CSVEAGTRTEAFF. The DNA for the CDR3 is TGCAGCGTTGAAGCAGGAACCCGAACTGAAGCTTTCTTT.

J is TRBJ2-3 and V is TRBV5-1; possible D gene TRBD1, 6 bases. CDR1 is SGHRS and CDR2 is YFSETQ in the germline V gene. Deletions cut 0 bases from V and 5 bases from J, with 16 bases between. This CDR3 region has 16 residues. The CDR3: CASSLAGRGTQDTQYF. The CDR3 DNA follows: TGCGCCAGCAGCTTGGCCGGCAGGGGAACCCAAGATACGCAGTATTTT.

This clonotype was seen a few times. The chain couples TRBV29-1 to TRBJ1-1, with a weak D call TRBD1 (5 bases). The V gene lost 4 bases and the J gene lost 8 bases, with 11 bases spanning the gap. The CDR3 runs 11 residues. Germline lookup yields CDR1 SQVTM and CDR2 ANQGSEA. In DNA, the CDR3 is TGCAGCGTTGGGGGGACCCTCGAAGCTTTCTTT. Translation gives CSVGGTLEAFF.

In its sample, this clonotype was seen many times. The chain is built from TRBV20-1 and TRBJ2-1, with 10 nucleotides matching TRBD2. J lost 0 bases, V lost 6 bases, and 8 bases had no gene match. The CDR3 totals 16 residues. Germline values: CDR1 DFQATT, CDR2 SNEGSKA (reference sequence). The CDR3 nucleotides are TGCAGTGCCCGGGTCCTAGCGGGAGCCTCCTACAATGAGCAGTTCTTC. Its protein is CSARVLAGASYNEQFF.

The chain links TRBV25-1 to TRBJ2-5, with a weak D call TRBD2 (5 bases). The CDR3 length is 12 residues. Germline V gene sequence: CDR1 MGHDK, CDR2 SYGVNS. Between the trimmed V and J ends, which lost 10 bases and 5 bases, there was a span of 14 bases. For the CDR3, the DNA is TGTGCCACCCAACAGAGGGCGGAGACCCAGTACTTC. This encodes CATQQRAETQYF.

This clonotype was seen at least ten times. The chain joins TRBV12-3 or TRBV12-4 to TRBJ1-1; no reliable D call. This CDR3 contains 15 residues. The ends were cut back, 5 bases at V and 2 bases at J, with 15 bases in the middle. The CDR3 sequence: CASSPHGSPNTEAFF. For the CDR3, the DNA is TGTGCCAGCAGTCCCCACGGGTCCCCCAACACTGAAGCTTTCTTT.

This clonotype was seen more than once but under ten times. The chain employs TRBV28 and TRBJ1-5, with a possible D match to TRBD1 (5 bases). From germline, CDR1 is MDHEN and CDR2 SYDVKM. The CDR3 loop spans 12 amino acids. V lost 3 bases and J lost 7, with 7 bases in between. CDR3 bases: TGTGCCAGCAGTTTCCGGGGCCAGCCCCAGCATTTT. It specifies CASSFRGQPQHF.

The CDR3 bases are TGTGCCAGCAGCCCGGCGGGAGGGAACACCGGGGAGCTGTTTTTT. Protein: CASSPAGGNTGELFF. V is TRBV7-3 and J is TRBJ2-2, with 8 bases lining up with TRBD2. V was pared by 5 bases and J by 1 base, with 3 bases of the junction left unmatched. The V gene's germline CDR1 is SGHTA and CDR2 FQGTGA. This CDR3 contains 15 residues. Full variable domain (rest looked up from reference TRBV7-3 and TRBJ2-2): GAGVSQTPSNKVTEKGKYVELRCDPISGHTALYWYRQSLGQGPEFLIYFQGTGAADDSGLPNDRFFAVRPEGSVSTLKIQRTERGDSAVYLCASSPAGGNTGELFFGEGSRLTVL.

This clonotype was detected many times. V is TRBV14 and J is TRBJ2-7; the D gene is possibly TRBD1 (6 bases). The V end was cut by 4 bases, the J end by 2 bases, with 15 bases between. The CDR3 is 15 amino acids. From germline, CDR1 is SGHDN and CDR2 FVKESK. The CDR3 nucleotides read TGTGCCAGCAGCCCCGGGGACAACCGCGCCTACGAGCAGTACTTC. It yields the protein CASSPGDNRAYEQYF.

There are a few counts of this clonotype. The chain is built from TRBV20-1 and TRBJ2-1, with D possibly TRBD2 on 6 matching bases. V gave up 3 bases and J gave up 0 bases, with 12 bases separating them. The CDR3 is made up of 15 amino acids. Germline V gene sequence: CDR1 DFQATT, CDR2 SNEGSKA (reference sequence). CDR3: CSASGGLFSYNEQFF. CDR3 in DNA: TGCAGTGCTAGCGGGGGACTGTTCTCCTACAATGAGCAGTTCTTC.

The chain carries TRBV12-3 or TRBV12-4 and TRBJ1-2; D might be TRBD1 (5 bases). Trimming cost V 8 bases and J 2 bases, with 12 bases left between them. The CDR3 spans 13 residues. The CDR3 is CASHGTLNYGYTF. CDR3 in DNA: TGTGCCAGCCATGGGACGCTAAACTATGGCTACACCTTC.

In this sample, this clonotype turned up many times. The CDR3 coding sequence is TGCGCCAGCAGCTTCCAGGGGGCGCGGCAAGAGACCCAGTACTTC. Encoded protein: CASSFQGARQETQYF. The V gene is TRBV5-1, the J gene TRBJ2-5; 8 nucleotides agree with TRBD1. The V gene's germline CDR1 is SGHRS and CDR2 YFSETQ. The V gene end was trimmed by 2 bases and the J gene end by 2 bases; junction bases not matched to a gene: 5. The CDR3 has 15 amino acids.